This T cell receptor (beta chain) appears in the sequencing data of a study of cytomegalovirus exposure and HLA in healthy donors (dated by TCRdb to the late 2010s). For the study in its entirety: An earlier analysis of some 600 of the donors reported about 300 Gb of sequence data and around 100 million unique TCR beta sequences obtained from 180 million or so T cells. Of the approximately 370 genotyped donors, 80% to 90% were placed in the genetic ancestry cluster associated with self-reported Caucasian donors. A later genetic analysis took genome-wide SNP genotypes for about 65% of the 666 donors and used that subset as a discovery cohort. The later analysis used no new phenotypic data to find candidate immune exposures, relying instead on TCR beta sequences and their occurrence across donors. Class I and class II HLA loci were covered by the typing at four-digit resolution. Donor age, sex, ethnicity and CMV serostatus were collected together with the repertoire data. An earlier analysis of some 600 of the donors applied high-throughput TCR beta sequencing to assess whether each TCR beta V gene segment acted as functional or pseudogenic. The study combined high-throughput TCR immunosequencing, statistical association of individual TCRs with disease status, and machine learning to predict cytomegalovirus infection status. Among some 400 genotyped donors of the cohort, an average of around 240,000 unique TCR beta nucleotide sequences were sequenced per donor, roughly a sixth of them non-productive. The aim of the study was to test whether cataloging public T cell receptors could identify signatures of past pathogen exposure. All discovery cohort repertoires had been generated on a single sequencing platform. Using immunosequencing, the study profiled T cell repertoires from 550 to 750 subjects and related those repertoires to cytomegalovirus serostatus. Besides the first cohort of roughly 660 subjects, a separate validation cohort made up of 120 different subjects was used. In a later analysis, previously published TCR beta repertoires from about 640 donors were re-analyzed and high-resolution HLA genotyping was added so that TCR occurrence patterns could be studied. The number of donors typed differed by locus, with about 629-640 for A, B, C, DRB1 and DQB1, around 500 for DQA1, over 600 for DPA1, and roughly 450 for DPB1. Because of strong linkage in the cohort, 4 to 6 DR-DQ haplotypes were treated as single units for association and clustering. Around 300 gigabases of sequencing data and some 85 million unique TCR sequences were included in an early release covering over 600 HLA-typed donors. Broader findings and caveats from the paper: The classifier was reported to diagnose cytomegalovirus status with high specificity and sensitivity in both the original cohort and the validation cohort. In a later genetic analysis, a missense DCLRE1C variant was associated with V-gene and J-gene trimming of TCR beta chains, and the association was replicated in an independent cohort. A later analysis associated approximately 17,000 TCR beta sequences with specific HLA alleles at a false discovery rate of 0.05. Compared with the 666-donor mean, donors in an Asian-associated ancestry cluster had fewer N-insertions in productive TCRs, according to a later genetic analysis. A cluster of highly shared sequence variants was judged likely to be a technical artifact of the sequencing pipeline. A further reported finding was that TCR beta sequences accurately predicted the HLA-A and HLA-B alleles for most subjects in the first cohort. A few of the identified cytomegalovirus-associated TCR beta chains were confirmed in vitro to be specific for cytomegalovirus antigens. The study gave a list of 150 to 200 TCR beta chains associated with cytomegalovirus. Correlated functional status among segregating V segments might be attributable to linkage disequilibrium, but an unknown experimental factor could not be ruled out. In a later analysis, most CMV-associated TCR beta chains were found to appear HLA-restricted, with HLA associations seemingly driven largely by CMV exposure. Immune exposure information for the cohort was limited to CMV serostatus. Roughly uniform sequencing depth across donors was assumed in presence/absence analyses, although this assumption may not hold. Because HLA typing was unavailable for some donors at each locus, only the typed subset was used in association tests. A later analysis found that HLA-associated TCR beta chains were more clonally expanded and had lower generation probabilities than equally common non-associated chains. Because counts were too low, 15 to 20 rarely observed V segments, including chromosome 9 orphons, were excluded from the earlier analysis of several hundred of the donors. Most TCR sequences were seen in very few donors, while some public TCRs were found in many individuals. An earlier analysis of roughly 570 of the donors showed that most TCR beta V segments appeared in productive rearrangements either about 87% or about 30% of the time, which broadly matched IMGT annotations. The authors suggested that the approach could potentially be extended to other disease states and immunological phenotypes. Assigning TCR associations to individual alleles was difficult when HLA alleles, especially DR and DQ, strongly co-occurred. In a later analysis, several top co-occurrence clusters were reported to appear linked to parvovirus B19, influenza, CMV and Epstein-Barr virus. Only TCR beta chains were sequenced in this cohort, and the absence of alpha or paired-chain data limited detectable features. In a later analysis, TCR association rates were found to vary across HLA loci, with the most associated TCRs seen for DRB1 alleles and the fewest for HLA-C alleles.

In total, approximately 690 healthy bone marrow donors made up the cohort. At the time of sampling, all cohort members were nominally healthy, though unrecorded immune exposures were likely present. The donor was CMV seronegative and was included in the group of about 350 seronegative cohort members. Every donor gave a peripheral blood sample, and the peripheral blood mononuclear cells from that sample were used for TCR beta sequencing. Genomic DNA was extracted from the blood cell samples with the Qiagen DNeasy Blood Extraction Kit. Remarks on this clone: Its binding antigen is unknown. Base qualities are not recorded, but no much larger clone differs from it by a single base.

Library creation used the immunoSEQ multiplex PCR assay. The multiplex PCR relied on a mix of 60 forward primers for TCR Vbeta segments and 13 reverse primers for TCR Jbeta segments. The CDR3 region of rearranged TCR beta genes was amplified from genomic DNA with a multiplex PCR assay. On the Illumina HiSeq System, the amplified TCR beta libraries were sequenced as 87-base-pair reads. As for the original processing: In a later analysis, tens of millions of unique TCR beta chains were counted across the 690 or so repertoires, and roughly 10 million of these chains were shared by at least two donors. Raw reads were error-corrected and collapsed into unique sequences by a nearest-neighbor algorithm in which closely related sequences were merged to remove PCR and sequencing errors. Alignment of CDR3 sequences to IMGT reference sequences was used to assign V, D and J gene segments. Each retained sequence needed at least a six-nucleotide match to both a V gene segment and a J gene segment. Rearrangements were classified as productive when the CDR3 lacked stop codons and remained in frame with V and J, and all other rearrangements were classified as non-productive. CDR3 was defined by IMGT convention, running from the second conserved V-encoded cysteine to the conserved J-encoded phenylalanine. Sequences without an unambiguous match to a single V gene segment were excluded from the earlier analysis of a few hundred of the donors. In an earlier analysis of about 590 of the donors, a V segment was called functional when productive rearrangements were above 56.7%, and segregating when the standard deviation between donors exceeded 5%. To diagnose cytomegalovirus status from the catalog of TCR beta chain sequences, a statistical classification framework was built. V and J gene assignment, in a later analysis, came from comparing TCR nucleotide sequences with IMGT/GENE-DB human TR gene sequences. Using the TCRdist pipeline, a later analysis assigned CDR3 sequences along with most-parsimonious VDJ recombination scenarios. In a later analysis, every TCR beta chain was defined by the combination of its CDR3 amino acid sequence and its V-gene family, and reads without a unique V-gene family were dropped. To address suspected cross-contamination and a sequencing artifact, a later analysis removed roughly 580 highly shared, low-generation-probability nucleotide sequences. In a later analysis, a clonal expansion index for each public chain was calculated from normalized within-repertoire ranks of inferred template counts. In a later analysis, generation probabilities were computed with a VDJ recombination model fitted to out-of-frame rearrangements, and the resulting probabilities were checked against IGoR. In a later analysis, hypergeometric tests were used to score TCR-TCR, TCR-HLA and TCR-CMV co-occurrence, with a repertoire-size bias correction applied to TCR pairs. To estimate false discovery rates, a later analysis permuted the HLA or CMV assignments 20 times. In a later analysis, co-occurring TCRs were grouped using DBSCAN, with TCRdist sequence similarity added in when clustering inside HLA-allele-positive subsets. Co-occurrence clustering excluded repertoires with fewer than 30,000 or more than 120,000 public chains, plus five with anomalous nucleotide sharing. TCRdb carries this immuneACCESS record with in-frame sequences only. Its versions omit some clonotypes, under half of them owing to an unresolved V gene in the studies checked, with the rest unexplained. The DNA was the basis for D and trimming; V, J and clone size are from that table. Within this sample are 97,000 or so clones, with approximately 82% of them counted one time only. Jointly, the top ten make up just over 2.5% of the sample.

The TCR originated in a man between 35 and 55 years old in good health and CMV-seronegative. Sequenced: PBMCs.

The DNA sequence is TGTGCCAGTTCCCGGGAACAGGGTAGGAACACTGAAGCTTTCTTT. It translates to CASSREQGRNTEAFF. Rearrangement joined TRBV19 to TRBJ1-1; TRBD1 could be the D gene, as 6 bases match. CDR1 is given as LNHDA and CDR2 as SQIVND, both from the germline V gene (reference sequence). Trimming takes 8 bases from V and 1 base from J, and the germline ends sit 17 bases apart. There are 15 amino acids in the CDR3, from cysteine to phenylalanine inclusive. Only CDR3 DNA is held: 45 bases, read in frame from base 1.